The 5 T cell receptor beta chains in this list originate from one sample, sequenced in a study of control samples from healthy donors and cancer patients. Clones were sequenced by immunoSEQ multiplex PCR, and TCRdb holds only the in-frame ones, with some missing. This sample has about 180,000 clones, with 85% to 90% found just once. The sample taken for sequencing was blood. The receptors were gathered from a woman in her fifties or sixties in good health.

The V gene is TRBV3-1 (or the pseudogene TRBV3-2), the J gene TRBJ2-3; TRBD2 aligns across 10 bases. The J segment lost 6 bases and the V segment lost 5 bases, leaving 5 bases of the junction unmatched. Per the germline V gene, CDR1 is LGHDT and CDR2 is YNNKEL (reference sequence). CDR3 length: 14 amino acids. In nucleotides, the CDR3 is TGTGCCAGCAGCTACAGCGGGAGGGGGGATACGCAGTATTTT. Translated, it gives CASSYSGRGDTQYF.

The V call is TRBV9, the J call TRBJ2-1; TRBD2 aligns across 14 bases. J lost 9 bases, V lost 0 bases, and 5 bases had no gene match. CDR3 length: 16 amino acids. CDR1 SGDLS and CDR2 YYNGEE come from the germline V gene. CDR3 in amino acids: CASSVATSGGAVEQFF. In nucleotides, the CDR3 is TGTGCCAGCAGCGTAGCGACTAGCGGGGGGGCTGTTGAGCAGTTCTTC. Complete variable domain (other parts from reference TRBV9 and TRBJ2-1): DSGVTQTPKHLITATGQRVTLRCSPRSGDLSVYWYQQSLDQGLQFLIQYYNGEERAKGNILERFSAQQFPDLHSELNLSSLELGDSALYFCASSVATSGGAVEQFFGPGTRLTVL.

This rearrangement joins TRBV24-1 to TRBJ2-3; D remains unclear. Per the germline V gene, CDR1 is KGHDR and CDR2 is SFDVKD. The germline V and J ends were trimmed by 3 bases and 2 bases, with 8 bases remaining between them. CDR3 length equals 14 residues. Written as DNA, the CDR3 is TGTGCCACCAGTGATGTGGGCCTCACAGATACGCAGTATTTT. Translation gives CATSDVGLTDTQYF.

Concerning this clone: Other DNA sequences in the same sample also yield this CDR3. The chain is built from TRBV2 and TRBJ1-3; the D gene is possibly TRBD1 (5 bases). Trimming cost V 4 bases and J 0 bases, with 10 bases left between them. There are 15 residues in the CDR3. Germline V gene data show CDR1 as SNHLY and CDR2 as FYNNEI. DNA of the CDR3: TGTGCCAGCAGTGGGACTGGGGGCTCTGGAAACACCATATATTTT. It codes for CASSGTGGSGNTIYF.

V is TRBV29-1 and J is TRBJ1-1; D is perhaps TRBD1 (5 bases). The germline V and J ends were trimmed by 8 bases and 7 bases, with 14 bases remaining between them. Germline assignment: CDR1 SQVTM and CDR2 ANQGSEA. The CDR3 has 11 residues. In DNA form, the CDR3 reads TGCAGCCTCTTACAGGACGGTGAAGCTTTCTTT. Translating it yields CSLLQDGEAFF.